The rows below give T cell receptor beta chains drawn from one sample of a study of blood T cell repertoires in COVID-19. Profiling relied on immunoSEQ multiplex PCR, and the TCRdb table lists in-frame clones only, not all of them. This sample has over 95,000 clones, with 85% found just once. The sequencing sample was made of peripheral blood. These receptors originate from a human donor in a cohort sampled during active COVID-19. CDR3s include the opening cysteine and the closing phenylalanine or tryptophan. D genes are given only for firm matches. Clone size is shown for a subset of rows, as once, few, many or a class of expanded clone.

CDR3	DNA	J	V	D	size
CASREGQASTDTQYF	TGCGCCAGCCGTGAAGGACAGGCTAGCACAGATACGCAGTATTTT	TRBJ2-3	TRBV5-1	TRBD1	NA
CASSLGLAGSKYNEQFF	TGTGCCAGCAGCTTAGGCCTAGCGGGGTCAAAATACAATGAGCAGTTCTTC	TRBJ2-1	TRBV11-2	TRBD2	NA
CASSFGRDQFF	TGTGCCAGCAGCTTCGGGCGGGACCAGTTCTTC	TRBJ2-1	TRBV7-2	NA	NA
CASSPGLAGDEHDGELFF	TGCGCCAGCAGCCCGGGACTAGCGGGGGACGAACACGACGGGGAGCTGTTTTTT	TRBJ2-2	TRBV4-3	TRBD2	once
CASSLDSPSVTSYNEQFF	TGTGCCAGCAGCTTAGATTCCCCTTCAGTCACCTCCTACAATGAGCAGTTCTTC	TRBJ2-1	TRBV11-2	NA	NA
CASSIWDGVGGYNEQFF	TGTGCCAGTAGTATTTGGGATGGGGTCGGGGGCTACAATGAGCAGTTCTTC	TRBJ2-1	TRBV19	NA	once
CASTLSPRRSGANVLTF	TGTGCCAGTACCCTATCCCCCCGTCGATCTGGGGCCAACGTCCTGACTTTC	TRBJ2-6	TRBV19	NA	once
CASSPATGSHGYTF	TGTGCCAGCAGCCCCGCAACAGGGAGTCATGGCTACACCTTC	TRBJ1-2	TRBV5-6	NA	NA
CAWSFAVLSGNTIYF	TGTGCCTGGAGTTTCGCAGTCCTCTCTGGAAACACCATATATTTT	TRBJ1-3	TRBV30	NA	NA
CASSLGQRIQETQYF	TGTGCCAGCAGCTTGGGACAGAGGATCCAAGAGACCCAGTACTTC	TRBJ2-5	TRBV5-4	NA	NA
CASSSPGQGQDTQYF	TGTGCCAGCAGTTCCCCGGGACAGGGGCAGGATACGCAGTATTTT	TRBJ2-3	TRBV6-5	TRBD1	NA
CASSGAGGQGWIVTEAFF	TGTGCCAGCAGTGGGGCAGGGGGCCAAGGCTGGATAGTAACTGAAGCTTTCTTT	TRBJ1-1	TRBV25-1	TRBD1	NA
CASSLAAGSGNTIYF	TGCGCCAGCAGCTTGGCCGCGGGCTCTGGAAACACCATATATTTT	TRBJ1-3	TRBV5-1	NA	NA
CASSLRTDYEQYF	TGTGCCAGCAGTCTTAGGACAGACTACGAGCAGTACTTC	TRBJ2-7	TRBV27	NA	NA
CASRRQEKREQYF	TGTGCCAGCAGAAGACAGGAAAAAAGAGAGCAGTACTTC	TRBJ2-7	TRBV12-3/TRBV12-4	NA	NA
CASSTDRAPYEQYF	TGTGCCAGCTCGACCGACAGGGCTCCCTACGAGCAGTACTTC	TRBJ2-7	TRBV18	TRBD1	few
CAWSRDTIYF	TGTGCCTGGAGTCGGGACACCATATATTTT	TRBJ1-3	TRBV30	NA	NA
CASSMIGVGNTIYF	TGTGCCAGTAGTATGATAGGGGTTGGAAACACCATATATTTT	TRBJ1-3	TRBV19	NA	NA
CASGFSVVNYGYTF	TGTGCTAGTGGTTTTTCAGTTGTGAACTATGGCTACACCTTC	TRBJ1-2	TRBV12-5	NA	NA
CASSWDGTDNSPLHF	TGCGCCAGCAGCTGGGACGGGACAGATAATTCACCCCTCCACTTT	TRBJ1-6	TRBV5-1	TRBD1	NA
CASSTGVSSYNEQFF	TGTGCCAGCAGTACAGGGGTGAGCTCCTACAATGAGCAGTTCTTC	TRBJ2-1	TRBV6-6	TRBD1	once
CASSSMSRGNEQFF	TGTGCCAGCAGCTCCATGTCCAGGGGCAATGAGCAGTTCTTC	TRBJ2-1	TRBV7-2	NA	NA
CASALQGNQPQHF	TGTGCCAGCGCCCTACAGGGCAATCAGCCCCAGCATTTT	TRBJ1-5	TRBV6-5	NA	NA
CARDLAGLGTDTQYF	TGTGCCAGGGATTTGGCGGGGCTAGGCACAGATACGCAGTATTTT	TRBJ2-3	TRBV28	NA	NA
CASSQVVGNTEAFF	TGCGCCAGCAGCCAAGTAGTCGGTAACACTGAAGCTTTCTTT	TRBJ1-1	TRBV4-1	NA	NA
CASSSPRGGNQPQHF	TGTGCCAGTAGTTCCCCCAGGGGCGGCAATCAGCCCCAGCATTTT	TRBJ1-5	TRBV19	NA	NA
CSASGRDNQPQHF	TGCAGTGCTAGTGGCAGGGACAATCAGCCCCAGCATTTT	TRBJ1-5	TRBV20-1	NA	NA
CASSLSQGYNEQFF	TGTGCCAGCAGCCTATCGCAGGGTTACAATGAGCAGTTCTTC	TRBJ2-1	TRBV11-3	NA	NA
CASSSGTRSTGELFF	TGTGCCAGCAGCTCAGGAACCCGTTCTACCGGGGAGCTGTTTTTT	TRBJ2-2	TRBV11-2	NA	NA
CASSQDIGQVSGNTIYF	TGCGCCAGCAGCCAAGATATTGGCCAGGTCTCTGGAAACACCATATATTTT	TRBJ1-3	TRBV4-3	NA	NA
CASSVSIEEKLFF	TGTGCCAGTAGTGTGAGCATAGAAGAAAAACTGTTTTTT	TRBJ1-4	TRBV19	NA	NA
CSVEVSGGARSKNIQYF	TGCAGCGTTGAGGTTAGCGGGGGGGCCAGGTCCAAAAACATTCAGTACTTC	TRBJ2-4	TRBV29-1	TRBD2	NA
CASSPDSPSSPLHF	TGTGCCAGCAGTCCGGACAGTCCTTCTTCACCCCTCCACTTT	TRBJ1-6	TRBV6-2/TRBV6-3	NA	NA
CASRKTGGWDEQFF	TGTGCCAGCAGAAAAACAGGGGGTTGGGATGAGCAGTTCTTC	TRBJ2-1	TRBV2	TRBD1	NA
CASRNPLVYNEQFF	TGTGCCAGCAGAAACCCCCTAGTGTACAATGAGCAGTTCTTC	TRBJ2-1	TRBV2	NA	NA
CASSLTPDREETQYF	TGCGCCAGCAGCCTTACTCCGGACAGGGAGGAGACCCAGTACTTC	TRBJ2-5	TRBV4-3	TRBD1	NA
CASSVATGYEQYF	TGTGCCAGCAGCGTAGCTACTGGCTACGAGCAGTACTTC	TRBJ2-7	TRBV9	NA	NA
CASSPERGRRAFF	TGTGCCAGCTCACCAGAAAGGGGGCGGAGAGCTTTCTTT	TRBJ1-1	TRBV18	TRBD1	NA
CASNNRVGQEKLFF	TGTGCCAGCAACAACAGGGTTGGGCAAGAAAAACTGTTTTTT	TRBJ1-4	TRBV3-1/TRBV3-2	NA	NA
CASSADSTDTQYF	TGTGCCAGCAGCGCCGACTCCACAGATACGCAGTATTTT	TRBJ2-3	TRBV7-9	NA	once
CASSLGDRPYGQYF	TGTGCCAGCAGCTTAGGGGACAGACCCTACGGGCAGTACTTC	TRBJ2-7	TRBV7-2	TRBD1	NA
CASSLGAGGRNEQFF	TGTGCCAGCAGCCTTGGGGCGGGGGGGAGAAATGAGCAGTTCTTC	TRBJ2-1	TRBV14	TRBD2	NA
CASSYSAASGGSEQFF	TGTGCCAGCAGTTACTCGGCCGCTAGCGGGGGGTCTGAGCAGTTCTTC	TRBJ2-1	TRBV6-2/TRBV6-3	TRBD2	NA
CASSVVAGGYNEQFF	TGTGCCAGCAGCGTAGTAGCGGGAGGCTACAATGAGCAGTTCTTC	TRBJ2-1	TRBV9	TRBD2	NA
CASSQAAAGGQRAASYGREQFF	TGCGCCAGCAGCCAAGCAGCGGCGGGGGGACAGAGAGCTGCTAGTTACGGGAGGGAGCAGTTCTTC	TRBJ2-1	TRBV4-1	NA	NA
CAISESSGQENEKLFF	TGTGCCATCAGTGAGTCTTCCGGACAGGAGAATGAAAAACTGTTTTTT	TRBJ1-4	TRBV10-3	TRBD1	NA
CASSVAGGPYEQYF	TGTGCCAGCTCGGTAGCGGGGGGGCCGTACGAGCAGTACTTC	TRBJ2-7	TRBV6-5	TRBD2	NA
CASSYEGGEVGYTF	TGTGCCAGCAGTTACGAAGGGGGCGAGGTTGGCTACACCTTC	TRBJ1-2	TRBV6-5	TRBD1	NA
CASRKGVGPPRDYGYTF	TGTGCCAGCAGAAAGGGGGTGGGGCCCCCCAGGGACTATGGCTACACCTTC	TRBJ1-2	TRBV2	NA	NA
CASSQTGDYNEQFF	TGTGCCAGCAGCCAGACAGGGGACTACAATGAGCAGTTCTTC	TRBJ2-1	TRBV3-1/TRBV3-2	TRBD1	NA
CASSSEGTGTGELFF	TGTGCCAGCAGTTCGGAGGGGACGGGGACCGGGGAGCTGTTTTTT	TRBJ2-2	TRBV6-5	NA	NA
CASRAGDHTEAFF	TGTGCCAGCAGGGCGGGTGACCACACTGAAGCTTTCTTT	TRBJ1-1	TRBV12-3/TRBV12-4	NA	NA
CASSPRQGMNTEAFF	TGTGCCAGCAGCCCGAGACAGGGGATGAACACTGAAGCTTTCTTT	TRBJ1-1	TRBV7-2	TRBD1	NA
CASSFFLAASYEQYF	TGTGCCAGCAGCTTTTTCCTAGCGGCTTCCTACGAGCAGTACTTC	TRBJ2-7	TRBV7-2	TRBD2	few